Listed below are T cell receptor beta chains from one sample, sequenced in a study of molecular identifiers for immune sequencing clone quantification. TCRdb passed the PCR reads through MiXCR, listing each CDR3 protein once. The table shows under 650,000 distinct CDR3 sequences, with about 20% occurring only once. Sequencing was performed on naive CD8+ T cells from blood, with Jurkat cell RNA spiked in. The receptors come from a human donor in good health. Some libraries in this study had Jurkat cell RNA spiked in. Both conserved end residues are trimmed from each CDR3. Fields, in order: clone size, V gene, J gene, CDR3 protein. Where a row states a size, it is once, few, many or the class of an expanded clone; other rows omit it.

size: many; V: TRBV7-9; J: TRBJ1-1; CDR3: ASSPGPHPNTEAF
size: many; V: TRBV10-3; J: TRBJ1-1; CDR3: AISEGTGYTEAF
size: many; V: TRBV24-1; J: TRBJ2-4; CDR3: ATEPGLAKNIQY
size: many; V: TRBV6-5; J: TRBJ1-1; CDR3: ASSYTRGPGAF
size: NA; V: TRBV19; J: TRBJ2-7; CDR3: ASSTFWGASYEQY
size: many; V: TRBV29-1; J: TRBJ1-1; CDR3: SVTRDVLNTEAF
size: many; V: TRBV28; J: TRBJ1-5; CDR3: ASGPGTGDQPQH
size: NA; V: TRBV12-3/TRBV12-4; J: TRBJ2-4; CDR3: ASRVAGIAKNIQH
size: many; V: TRBV4-1; J: TRBJ2-1; CDR3: ASSQAELAGAGNEQF
size: NA; V: TRBV27; J: TRBJ2-7; CDR3: ASSLTGPGSEQY
size: few; V: TRBV7-9; J: TRBJ2-2; CDR3: ASSLVGSAPTGELF
size: NA; V: TRBV19; J: TRBJ2-3; CDR3: ASSIGLAGVSDTQY
size: few; V: TRBV4-1; J: TRBJ2-7; CDR3: ASSLGTSGVFSYEQY
size: many; V: TRBV9; J: TRBJ1-6; CDR3: ASSETGTGISPLH
size: many; V: TRBV30; J: TRBJ2-1; CDR3: AWSVSGEQF
size: many; V: TRBV27; J: TRBJ2-1; CDR3: ASTPGTSGNEQF
size: few; V: TRBV27; J: TRBJ2-7; CDR3: ASNIAGGSAYEQY
size: NA; V: TRBV10-3; J: TRBJ1-2; CDR3: AISEGTGFYGYT
size: few; V: TRBV18; J: TRBJ1-2; CDR3: ASSPERDGYGYT
size: many; V: TRBV30; J: TRBJ1-1; CDR3: AWSWANTEAF
size: many; V: TRBV28; J: TRBJ2-5; CDR3: ASSGTGATQY
size: many; V: TRBV7-9; J: TRBJ2-1; CDR3: ASSLAPVQGNEQF
size: many; V: TRBV7-9; J: TRBJ1-2; CDR3: ASSLTGADTYGYT
size: NA; V: TRBV9; J: TRBJ2-1; CDR3: ASSVGFSFNEQF
size: NA; V: TRBV6-2/TRBV6-3; J: TRBJ2-2; CDR3: ASSPILAGASGELF
size: many; V: TRBV7-9; J: TRBJ1-3; CDR3: ASSGGTGGISGNTIY
size: few; V: TRBV5-6; J: TRBJ2-5; CDR3: ASSLELSVTQY
size: many; V: TRBV7-8; J: TRBJ1-3; CDR3: ASSLAIYWTEAGNTIY
size: many; V: TRBV5-6; J: TRBJ1-5; CDR3: ASSGAAVGNQPQH
size: NA; V: TRBV6-9; J: TRBJ2-7; CDR3: ASRGRGRIEQY
size: many; V: TRBV27; J: TRBJ2-3; CDR3: ASMEGLVTDTQY
size: NA; V: TRBV27; J: TRBJ2-3; CDR3: AGSLSDNTDTQY
size: many; V: TRBV2; J: TRBJ2-3; CDR3: ASRTGTQNADTQY
size: many; V: TRBV7-2; J: TRBJ2-3; CDR3: ASSLVPGLAGGRDTQY